A single sample is the source of the 10 T cell receptor beta chains below, sequenced in a study of cytomegalovirus exposure and HLA in healthy donors. PCR involved 60 Vbeta and 13 Jbeta primers. The assay was immunoSEQ multiplex PCR, and TCRdb's table has in-frame clones only and misses some. The table includes about 150,000 clones, 75% to 90% detected once. The sequenced sample consisted of PBMCs. Receptor source: a male donor in good health and CMV-seronegative.

This clone is a singleton in its sample. This sequence joins TRBV2 and TRBJ1-4; 7 nucleotides line up with TRBD1. The CDR3 spans 13 residues. With 2 bases clipped from V and 11 bases from J, the junction kept 5 bases outside the gene matches. Germline CDR1 SNHLY, CDR2 FYNNEI. The DNA for the CDR3 is TGTGCCAGCAGTGAACCGATACAGGGGAAACTGTTTTTT. Translated, it gives CASSEPIQGKLFF.

The chain joins TRBV7-2 to TRBJ2-7; the D gene is possibly TRBD1 (5 bases). V dropped 3 bases and J dropped 0 bases, with 18 bases sitting between them. Germline V gene sequence: CDR1 SGHTA, CDR2 FQGNSA. This CDR3 spans 17 amino acids. CDR3 DNA sequence: TGTGCCAGCAGCTTGTCCGCAAACACAGGATTCTCCTACGAGCAGTACTTC. It yields the protein CASSLSANTGFSYEQYF.

This sequence joins TRBV7-9 and TRBJ1-2; D possibly corresponds to TRBD1 (5 bases). V gave up 5 bases and J gave up 3 bases, with 16 bases separating them. The V gene's germline CDR1 is SEHNR and CDR2 FQNEAQ (reference sequence). This CDR3 comprises 15 residues. CDR3 in amino acids: CASSPSGGGDYGYTF. The CDR3 DNA is TGTGCCAGCAGCCCATCTGGGGGAGGCGACTATGGCTACACCTTC.

V and J are TRBV5-1 and TRBJ2-7; the D gene is possibly TRBD2 (5 bases). The J call could be wrong; TRBJ2-5 is a better fit for the DNA end. The CDR3 is 13 residues long. CDR1 and CDR2 from the germline V gene are SGHRS and YFSETQ. CDR3 in DNA: TGCGCCAGCAGCTCAAGGACGGGGGAGACCCAGTACTTC. This translates into CASSSRTGETQYF.

The rearrangement uses TRBV7-9 and TRBJ2-5; weak D call: TRBD2 (5 bases). Looked up from germline, CDR1 is SEHNR and CDR2 is FQNEAQ (reference sequence). The CDR3 has 15 amino acids. The V gene lost 6 bases and the J gene lost 2 bases, with 16 bases spanning the gap. The CDR3: CASSSSLSGQETQYF. The CDR3 bases are TGTGCCAGCAGTTCGTCGTTGAGCGGACAAGAGACCCAGTACTTC.

The rearrangement links TRBV5-4 to TRBJ2-5, with unresolved D. The CDR3 contains 13 residues. Germline lookup yields CDR1 SGHNT and CDR2 YYREEE (reference sequence). V lost 1 base and J 5 bases, leaving 9 bases between the germline ends. CDR3 amino acids: CASSLRLTETQYF. For the CDR3, the DNA is TGTGCCAGCAGCTTGAGACTCACCGAGACCCAGTACTTC.

The chain links TRBV9 to TRBJ2-5; D is unclear. The germline CDR1 and CDR2 sequences are SGDLS and YYNGEE. The CDR3 sequence is 13 residues long. V shed 1 base and J shed 1 base, with 5 bases lying between them. CDR3 nucleotide sequence: TGTGCCAGCAGCGTAAGCCCCCAAGAGACCCAGTACTTC. Amino acid sequence: CASSVSPQETQYF.

The CDR3: CAIAKGASYEQYF. CDR3 DNA: TGTGCCATCGCAAAGGGGGCTTCCTACGAGCAGTACTTC. The chain links TRBV10-3 to TRBJ2-7, with 7 bases matching TRBD1. Germline V lookup: CDR1 ENHRY, CDR2 SYGVKD. J gave up 1 base and V 8 bases, and 5 bases lay outside the gene matches. This CDR3 spans 13 amino acids.

Only a few counts were recorded for this clone. The rearrangement links TRBV4-1 to TRBJ2-3; D remains ambiguous. V was pared by 1 base and J by 5 bases, with 10 bases between. The CDR3 has 14 residues. Germline V gives CDR1 MGHRA, CDR2 YSYEKL. The CDR3: CASSQVRDVDTQYF. The CDR3 region has the DNA TGCGCCAGCAGCCAAGTGAGAGATGTAGATACGCAGTATTTT.

The chain recombines TRBV7-9 with TRBJ1-3, with a possible D match to TRBD1 (5 bases). Germline values: CDR1 SEHNR, CDR2 FQNEAQ (reference sequence). The V end was cut by 5 bases, the J end by 2 bases, with 10 bases between. There are 14 residues in the CDR3. The CDR3 loop reads CASSPDIAGNTIYF. The CDR3 coding sequence is TGTGCCAGCAGCCCGGACATAGCTGGAAACACCATATATTTT.